The T cell receptor beta chain described here comes from a study of blood T cell repertoires in COVID-19. How the authors handled the data: Amplification of reference gene primers provided the estimated nucleated cell counts. Profiling relied on immunoSEQ multiplex PCR, and the TCRdb table lists in-frame clones only, not all of them. V, J and clone size are those of that table, while D and trimming were read from the DNA. This sample yields around 200,000 clones, of which approximately 90% are seen a single time; 1.2% belongs to the top ten. Participants were aged about 18 to 100 years, lived in 24 US areas, and enrolled virtually. Donors of Cohort 3 who recovered were those that had two negative PCRs, clearance, or symptom resolution. The CDR3 is 17 amino acids. V was clipped by 1 base and J by 0 bases; unmatched bases: 7. Germline V gene lookup returns CDR1 LGHNA and CDR2 YNFKEQ.

This chain uses TRBV4-2 with TRBJ2-3; 7 bases line up with TRBD2. This receptor was identified in a young man who had recovered from COVID-19. Sequencing input: PBMCs or T cells enriched from blood (not recorded which). CDR3 in amino acids: CASSQAGDYPSTDTQYF. The CDR3 nucleotides read TGTGCCAGCAGCCAAGCCGGGGACTACCCGAGCACAGATACGCAGTATTTT.